Below are 5 T cell receptor beta chains sequenced from a single sample in a study of identical twins (dated by TCRdb to about 2016). The method was 5' RACE. TCRdb names Illumina HiSeq 2000 as the instrument used. In-frame beta chains were kept once TCRdb had trimmed the public reads at Q25 with fastp and called clones with MiXCR. Each CDR3 protein gets just one entry, which takes the most common genes and DNA from the rows behind it. The sample data list roughly 470,000 distinct CDR3 sequences, and about 13% of these were observed just once. 0.98% of the sample is held by the ten biggest clonotypes. These data are also associated with another study on yellow fever vaccine responses in identical twins.

The sample comprised CD4+ T cells sorted from blood. These receptors all come from a woman aged 18-29 years in good health.

Written as DNA, the CDR3 is TGTGCCAGCAGCTTAGAAATCGGGGGACTTGCCTACGAGCAGTACTTC. Translating gives CASSLEIGGLAYEQYF. V gene TRBV11-2 combines with J gene TRBJ2-7, with D perhaps matching TRBD2 (6 bases). Germline V lookup: CDR1 SGHAT, CDR2 FQNNGV. Trimming pared 0 bases from V and 2 bases from J, leaving 14 bases between. This CDR3 region has 16 residues.

This clonotype was observed at least ten times. This chain connects TRBV6-1 to TRBJ2-1, with D unclear. CDR1 and CDR2 from the germline V gene are MNHNS and SASEGT. V lost 6 bases, J lost 4 bases, and 13 bases lay in between. The CDR3 length is 14 residues. The CDR3 reads CASSRKDAYNEQFF. In DNA form, the CDR3 reads TGTGCCAGCAGCCGAAAGGACGCGTACAATGAGCAGTTCTTC.

This clonotype came up many times. The chain carries TRBV20-1 and TRBJ2-5; 7 bases line up with TRBD2. The CDR3 is made up of 13 amino acids. The J segment lost 6 bases and the V segment lost 4 bases, leaving 8 bases of the junction unmatched. Germline values: CDR1 DFQATT, CDR2 SNEGSKA (reference sequence). The DNA for the CDR3 is TGCAGTGCTACCTCTAGCGGATGGCAGACCCAGTACTTC. Encoded protein: CSATSSGWQTQYF.

This sequence joins TRBV20-1 and TRBJ2-1; 10 nucleotides line up with TRBD2. The CDR3 is 17 amino acids. J was trimmed by 8 bases and V by 0 bases; bases with no gene match: 13. Germline CDR1 reads DFQATT; CDR2 reads SNEGSKA (reference sequence). The CDR3 bases are TGCAGTGCTAGAGAAGCGAAGACTAGCGGGTTCCGCGATGAGCAGTTCTTC. It codes for CSAREAKTSGFRDEQFF.

This clonotype was seen at least ten times. The rearrangement joins TRBV9 to TRBJ1-5, with D possibly matching TRBD1 (6 bases). The CDR3 runs 14 residues. Between the trimmed V and J ends, which lost 0 bases and 6 bases, there was a span of 10 bases. Germline V gene lookup returns CDR1 SGDLS and CDR2 YYNGEE. CDR3 bases: TGTGCCAGCAGCGTAGGAGGGGGGAGTCAGCCCCAGCATTTT. This encodes CASSVGGGSQPQHF. Full variable domain (missing parts from reference TRBV9 and TRBJ1-5): DSGVTQTPKHLITATGQRVTLRCSPRSGDLSVYWYQQSLDQGLQFLIQYYNGEERAKGNILERFSAQQFPDLHSELNLSSLELGDSALYFCASSVGGGSQPQHFGDGTRLSIL.